The clone carrying this TCR beta chain was seen ten or more times. The source material, RNA transcripts, was used to amplify TCR beta CDR3 regions. Researchers ran a first-round RT-PCR on the TCR CDR3 using the HTBI primer set. TCRdb itself ran the multiplex PCR reads through MiXCR, one entry per CDR3 protein. The sample comprises around 600,000 distinct CDR3 sequences, roughly 14% of which are singletons, and under 15% rests with the top ten. Based on clinical symptoms, serum thyroxine and TRAb, thyroid ultrasound and orbital computed tomography, diagnoses were reached. This record belongs to a study of T cells in Graves' hyperthyroidism and ophthalmopathy. The V gene's germline CDR1 is MNHNS and CDR2 SASEGT. Trimming took off 2 bases at V and 0 bases at J, with 13 bases between the two ends. The CDR3 covers 17 residues.

The sequenced sample consisted of blood. V usage is TRBV6-1 and J usage is TRBJ1-4; D not resolved. The sequence was obtained from a woman aged 45-59 years with Graves' ophthalmopathy. The DNA of the CDR3 is TGTGCCAGCAGTGAATCCTTCTATTCGGCAACTAATGAAAAACTGTTTTTT. It specifies CASSESFYSATNEKLFF.